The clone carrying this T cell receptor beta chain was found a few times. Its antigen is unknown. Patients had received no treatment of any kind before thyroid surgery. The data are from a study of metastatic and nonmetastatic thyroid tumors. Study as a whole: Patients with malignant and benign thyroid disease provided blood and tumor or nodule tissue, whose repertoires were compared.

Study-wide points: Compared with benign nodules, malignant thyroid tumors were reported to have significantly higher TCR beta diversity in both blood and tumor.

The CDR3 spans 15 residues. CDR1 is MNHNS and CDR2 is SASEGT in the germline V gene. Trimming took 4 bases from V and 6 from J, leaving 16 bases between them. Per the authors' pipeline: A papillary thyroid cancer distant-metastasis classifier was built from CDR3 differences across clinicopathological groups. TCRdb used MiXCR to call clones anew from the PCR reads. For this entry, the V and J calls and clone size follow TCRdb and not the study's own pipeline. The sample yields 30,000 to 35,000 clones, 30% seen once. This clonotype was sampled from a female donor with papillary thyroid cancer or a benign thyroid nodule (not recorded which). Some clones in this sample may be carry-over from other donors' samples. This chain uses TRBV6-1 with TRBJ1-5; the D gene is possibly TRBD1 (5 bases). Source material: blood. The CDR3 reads CASSGFGALLQPQHF. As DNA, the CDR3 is TGTGCCAGCAGTGGATTTGGGGCCCTCCTTCAGCCCCAGCATTTT.